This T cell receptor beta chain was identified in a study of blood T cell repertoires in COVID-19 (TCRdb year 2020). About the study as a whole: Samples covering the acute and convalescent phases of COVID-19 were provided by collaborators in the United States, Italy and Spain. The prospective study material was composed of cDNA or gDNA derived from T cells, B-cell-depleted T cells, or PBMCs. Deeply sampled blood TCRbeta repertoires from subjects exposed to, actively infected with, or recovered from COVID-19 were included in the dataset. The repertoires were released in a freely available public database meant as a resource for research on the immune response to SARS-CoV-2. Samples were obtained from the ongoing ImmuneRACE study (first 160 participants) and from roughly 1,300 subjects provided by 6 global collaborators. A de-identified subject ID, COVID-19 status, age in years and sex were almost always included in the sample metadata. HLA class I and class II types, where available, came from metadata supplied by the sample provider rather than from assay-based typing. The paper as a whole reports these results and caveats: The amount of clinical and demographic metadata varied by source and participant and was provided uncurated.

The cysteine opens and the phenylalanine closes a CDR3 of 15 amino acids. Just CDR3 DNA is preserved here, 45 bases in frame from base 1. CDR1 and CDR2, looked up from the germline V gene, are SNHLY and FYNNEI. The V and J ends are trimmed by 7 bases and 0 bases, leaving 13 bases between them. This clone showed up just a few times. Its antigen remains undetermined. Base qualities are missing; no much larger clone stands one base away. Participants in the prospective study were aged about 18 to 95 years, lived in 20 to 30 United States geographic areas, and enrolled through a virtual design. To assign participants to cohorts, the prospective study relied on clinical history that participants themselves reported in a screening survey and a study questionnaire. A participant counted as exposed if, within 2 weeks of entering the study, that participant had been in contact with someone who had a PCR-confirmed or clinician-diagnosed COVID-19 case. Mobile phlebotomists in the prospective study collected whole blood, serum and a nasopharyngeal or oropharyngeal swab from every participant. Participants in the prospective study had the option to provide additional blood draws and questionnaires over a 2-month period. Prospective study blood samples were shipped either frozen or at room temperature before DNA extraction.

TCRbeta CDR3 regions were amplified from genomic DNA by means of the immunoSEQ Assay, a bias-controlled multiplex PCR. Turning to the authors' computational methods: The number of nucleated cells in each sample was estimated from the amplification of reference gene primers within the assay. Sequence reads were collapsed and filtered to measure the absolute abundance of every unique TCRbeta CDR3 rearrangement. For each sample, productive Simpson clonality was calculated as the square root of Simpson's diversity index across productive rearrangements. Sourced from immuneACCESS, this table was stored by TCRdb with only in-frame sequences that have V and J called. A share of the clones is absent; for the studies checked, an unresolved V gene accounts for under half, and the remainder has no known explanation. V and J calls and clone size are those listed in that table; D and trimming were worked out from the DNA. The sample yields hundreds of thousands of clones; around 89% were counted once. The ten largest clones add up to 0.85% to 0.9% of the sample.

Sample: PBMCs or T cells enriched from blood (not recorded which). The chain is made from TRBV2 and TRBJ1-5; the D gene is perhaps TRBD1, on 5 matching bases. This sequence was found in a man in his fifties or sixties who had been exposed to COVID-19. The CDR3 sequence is CASTLDSASNQPQHF. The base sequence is TGTGCCAGCACCCTAGACAGCGCTAGCAATCAGCCCCAGCATTTT.